Sequencing of this T cell receptor (beta chain) was carried out in a study of beta chain features in type 1 diabetes. Study-level results: Type 1 diabetes patients had VDJ junctions that carried fewer insertions and more deletions. Shorter TCRB CDR3s, moderately but significantly so, marked every one of the four CD4+ subsets in Type 1 diabetes patients.

Germline CDR1 and CDR2: SEHNR and FQNEAQ (reference sequence). The CDR3 spans 14 residues. V was trimmed by 3 bases and J by 4 bases, leaving 9 bases between them. This clone has only a few counts. Its target is not known. Investigators reverse transcribed all isolated RNA, so they sequenced expressed TCRB transcripts. The data were produced by immunoSEQ multiplex PCR, yet TCRdb's version contains in-frame clones alone and is incomplete. The top ten clones hold roughly 4.1% of a sample with 200,000 to 250,000 clones, about 30% of them seen once. Stem cell-like memory, regulatory, central memory and naive CD4+ cells were sorted via CD45RO/CCR7/CD25/CD127/CD95/CD27.

Sequenced input: central memory CD4+ T cells from blood. The TCR comes from a man aged 30 to 45 in good health. This rearrangement joins TRBV7-9 to TRBJ2-2; maybe TRBD2 (6 bases). CDR3 region: CASSFKGGTGELFF. The CDR3 DNA follows: TGTGCCAGCAGCTTCAAGGGAGGCACCGGGGAGCTGTTTTTT.